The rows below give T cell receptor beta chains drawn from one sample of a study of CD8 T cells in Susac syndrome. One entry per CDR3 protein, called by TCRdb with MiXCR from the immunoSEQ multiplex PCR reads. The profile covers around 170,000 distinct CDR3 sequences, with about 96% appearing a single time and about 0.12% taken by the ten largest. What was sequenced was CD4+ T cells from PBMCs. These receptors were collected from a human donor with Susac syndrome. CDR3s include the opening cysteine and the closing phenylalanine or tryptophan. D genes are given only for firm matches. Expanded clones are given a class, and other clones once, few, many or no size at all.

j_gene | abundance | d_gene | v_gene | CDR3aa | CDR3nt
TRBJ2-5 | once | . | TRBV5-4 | CASSFKGRVEETQYF | TGTGCCAGCAGCTTCAAGGGTAGGGTGGAAGAGACCCAGTACTTC
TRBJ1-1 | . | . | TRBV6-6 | CASRREGTEAFF | TGTGCCAGCAGGCGGGAGGGCACTGAAGCTTTCTTT
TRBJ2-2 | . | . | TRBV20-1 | CSAPVGAGTGELFF | TGCAGTGCCCCGGTCGGGGCGGGTACCGGGGAGCTGTTTTTT
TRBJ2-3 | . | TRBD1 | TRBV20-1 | CSAREDRALPQYF | TGCAGTGCTCGAGAGGACAGGGCCCTCCCGCAGTATTTT
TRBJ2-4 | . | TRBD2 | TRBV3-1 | CASSQGPGGQAKNIQYF | TGTGCCAGCAGCCAAGGGCCGGGGGGTCAAGCCAAAAACATTCAGTACTTC
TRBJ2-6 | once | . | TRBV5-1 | CASRLILSGANVLTF | TGCGCCAGCAGACTCATCCTCTCTGGGGCCAACGTCCTGACTTTC
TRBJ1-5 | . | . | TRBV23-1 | CASSQQTGSWDQPQHF | TGCGCCAGCAGTCAACAGACAGGATCTTGGGATCAGCCCCAGCATTTT
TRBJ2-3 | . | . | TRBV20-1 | CSASGGPGTDTQYF | TGCAGTGCTAGTGGGGGGCCTGGCACAGATACGCAGTATTTT
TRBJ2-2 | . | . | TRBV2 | CASSEAMGLHTGELFF | TGTGCCAGCAGTGAAGCAATGGGACTCCACACCGGGGAGCTGTTTTTT
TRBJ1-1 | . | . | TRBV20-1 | CSAGRAGQRNTEAFF | TGCAGTGCTGGGAGGGCGGGACAAAGGAACACTGAAGCTTTCTTT
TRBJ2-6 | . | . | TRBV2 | CASTSGIGSGANVLTF | TGTGCCAGCACATCAGGGATCGGCTCTGGGGCCAACGTCCTGACTTTC
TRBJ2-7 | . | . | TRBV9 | CASSVAGGEYEQYF | TGTGCCAGCAGCGTAGCAGGCGGGGAGTACGAGCAGTACTTC
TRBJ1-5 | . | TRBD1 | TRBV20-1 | CSAAKDRASNQPQHF | TGCAGTGCGGCCAAGGACAGGGCAAGCAATCAGCCCCAGCATTTT
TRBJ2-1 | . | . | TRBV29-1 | CSVASGNNEQFF | TGCAGCGTTGCTTCAGGGAACAATGAGCAGTTCTTC
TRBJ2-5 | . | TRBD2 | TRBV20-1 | CSAGSGGATQYF | TGCAGTGCTGGGAGCGGGGGGGCGACCCAGTACTTC
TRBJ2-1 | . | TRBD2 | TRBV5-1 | CASRLAGVNEQFF | TGCGCCAGTCGACTAGCGGGAGTCAATGAGCAGTTCTTC
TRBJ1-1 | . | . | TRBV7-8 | CASSLGELNTEAFF | TGTGCCAGCAGCTTAGGGGAGCTCAACACTGAAGCTTTCTTT
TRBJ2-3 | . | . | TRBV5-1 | CASSLDPRGTRTDTQYF | TGCGCCAGCAGCTTGGACCCTCGAGGGACCCGCACAGATACGCAGTATTTT
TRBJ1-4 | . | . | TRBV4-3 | CASSSDRANEKLFF | TGCGCCAGCAGCTCAGACAGAGCTAATGAAAAACTGTTTTTT
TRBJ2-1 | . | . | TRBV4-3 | CASSQALSGSARRFHEQFF | TGCGCCAGCAGCCAAGCTCTCTCCGGCTCGGCTAGACGGTTCCATGAGCAGTTCTTC
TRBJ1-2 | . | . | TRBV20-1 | CSAPDMVNYGYTF | TGCAGTGCTCCCGACATGGTTAACTATGGCTACACCTTC
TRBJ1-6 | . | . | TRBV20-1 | CSARVTNSPLHF | TGCAGTGCTAGGGTCACGAATTCACCCCTCCACTTT
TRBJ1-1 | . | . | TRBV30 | CAWNVQLGAFF | TGTGCCTGGAATGTACAGCTTGGAGCTTTCTTT
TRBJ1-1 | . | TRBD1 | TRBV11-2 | CASRPGQGDTEAFF | TGTGCCAGCAGACCCGGACAGGGCGACACTGAAGCTTTCTTT
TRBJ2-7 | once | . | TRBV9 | CASSVAPWPDGYSSYEQYF | TGTGCCAGCAGCGTAGCGCCTTGGCCTGACGGCTATAGCTCCTACGAGCAGTACTTC
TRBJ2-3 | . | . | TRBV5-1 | CASSLGYRDTDTQYF | TGCGCCAGCAGCCTGGGGTACAGAGACACAGATACGCAGTATTTT
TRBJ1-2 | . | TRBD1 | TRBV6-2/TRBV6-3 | CASSSTGELDGYTF | TGTGCCAGCAGTTCAACAGGGGAGCTCGATGGCTACACCTTC
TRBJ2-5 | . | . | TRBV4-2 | CASSQEPAGPGETQYF | TGTGCCAGCAGCCAAGAACCGGCGGGGCCGGGGGAGACCCAGTACTTC
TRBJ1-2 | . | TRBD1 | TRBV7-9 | CASSLEIGTDGYTF | TGTGCCAGCAGCTTAGAAATCGGGACAGACGGCTACACCTTC
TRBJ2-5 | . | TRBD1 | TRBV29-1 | CSVAGTGFRETQYF | TGCAGCGTTGCCGGGACAGGCTTCCGAGAGACCCAGTACTTC
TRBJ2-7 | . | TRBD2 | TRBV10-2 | CASSEALAGEEYF | TGCGCCAGCAGTGAGGCACTAGCGGGAGAGGAGTACTTC
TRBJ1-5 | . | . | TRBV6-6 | CASSSQVGDQPQHF | TGTGCCAGCAGTTCCCAGGTTGGGGATCAGCCCCAGCATTTT
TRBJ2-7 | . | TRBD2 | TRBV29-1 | CSVGFLAGGYEQYF | TGCAGCGTTGGGTTTCTAGCGGGAGGTTACGAGCAGTACTTC
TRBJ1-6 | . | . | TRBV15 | CATSREGSQQNSPLPF | TGTGCCACCAGCAGAGAAGGTAGCCAGCAGAATTCACCCCTCCCTTTT
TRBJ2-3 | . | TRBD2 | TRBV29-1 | CSVASGGRADTQYF | TGCAGCGTTGCCTCGGGAGGGCGGGCAGATACGCAGTATTTT
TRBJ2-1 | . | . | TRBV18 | CASSRNRGLSSYNEQFF | TGTGCCAGCTCACGTAATCGGGGCCTTTCCTCCTACAATGAGCAGTTCTTC
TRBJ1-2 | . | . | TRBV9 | CASSARDQYGYTF | TGTGCCAGCAGCGCGAGGGACCAGTATGGCTACACCTTC
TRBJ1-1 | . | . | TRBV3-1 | CASSFRLNTEAFF | TGTGCCAGCAGCTTCCGCCTGAACACTGAAGCTTTCTTT
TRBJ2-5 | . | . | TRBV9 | CASSVSGPGHAKETQYF | TGTGCCAGCAGCGTCTCGGGCCCGGGACACGCGAAAGAGACCCAGTACTTC
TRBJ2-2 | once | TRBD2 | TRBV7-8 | CASSSERGDTGELFF | TGTGCCAGCAGCTCCGAGCGGGGGGACACCGGGGAGCTGTTTTTT
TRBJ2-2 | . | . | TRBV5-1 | CASTGQTSTGELFF | TGCGCCAGCACAGGACAGACCTCCACCGGGGAGCTGTTTTTT
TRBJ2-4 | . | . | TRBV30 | CAWSGLWNIQYF | TGTGCCTGGAGTGGACTGTGGAACATTCAGTACTTC
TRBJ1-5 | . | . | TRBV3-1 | CASSQDRGKGQPQHF | TGTGCCAGCAGCCAAGACAGGGGAAAAGGTCAGCCCCAGCATTTT
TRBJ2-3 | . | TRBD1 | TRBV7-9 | CASRRTGGISTDTQYF | TGTGCCAGCAGGCGGACAGGGGGAATTAGCACAGATACGCAGTATTTT
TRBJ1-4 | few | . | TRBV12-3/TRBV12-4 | CASSPGEKLFF | TGTGCCAGCTCCCCGGGGGAAAAACTGTTTTTT
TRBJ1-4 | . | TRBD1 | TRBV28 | CASSLGLIGQAHNEKLFF | TGTGCCAGCAGTTTAGGCCTTATTGGACAGGCCCATAATGAAAAACTGTTTTTT
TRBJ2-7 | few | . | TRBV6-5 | CASGPTGFYEQYF | TGTGCCAGTGGACCTACGGGGTTCTACGAGCAGTACTTC
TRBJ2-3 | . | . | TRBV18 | CASSGLADSRFDTQYF | TGTGCCAGCTCAGGACTCGCGGATTCTAGGTTCGATACGCAGTATTTT
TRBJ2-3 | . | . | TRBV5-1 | CASSLGHSTDTQYF | TGCGCCAGCAGTTTGGGACATTCCACAGATACGCAGTATTTT
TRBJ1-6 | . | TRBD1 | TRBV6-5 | CASSSTGPYNSPLHF | TGTGCCAGCAGTTCGACAGGGCCCTATAATTCACCCCTCCACTTT
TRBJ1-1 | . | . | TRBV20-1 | CSAKVMNTEAFF | TGCAGTGCTAAAGTCATGAACACTGAAGCTTTCTTT
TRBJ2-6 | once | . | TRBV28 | CASGEGLSGANVLTF | TGTGCCAGCGGAGAGGGCCTCTCTGGGGCCAACGTCCTGACTTTC
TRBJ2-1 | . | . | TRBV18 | CASSPTRDRRVNEQFF | TGTGCCAGCTCACCGACCCGGGACCGGAGGGTCAATGAGCAGTTCTTC
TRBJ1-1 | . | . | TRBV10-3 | CAISEAGNTEAFF | TGTGCCATCAGTGAGGCGGGGAACACTGAAGCTTTCTTT
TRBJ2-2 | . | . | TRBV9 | CASSALLDTTGELFF | TGTGCCAGCAGCGCGTTGCTTGATACCACCGGGGAGCTGTTTTTT